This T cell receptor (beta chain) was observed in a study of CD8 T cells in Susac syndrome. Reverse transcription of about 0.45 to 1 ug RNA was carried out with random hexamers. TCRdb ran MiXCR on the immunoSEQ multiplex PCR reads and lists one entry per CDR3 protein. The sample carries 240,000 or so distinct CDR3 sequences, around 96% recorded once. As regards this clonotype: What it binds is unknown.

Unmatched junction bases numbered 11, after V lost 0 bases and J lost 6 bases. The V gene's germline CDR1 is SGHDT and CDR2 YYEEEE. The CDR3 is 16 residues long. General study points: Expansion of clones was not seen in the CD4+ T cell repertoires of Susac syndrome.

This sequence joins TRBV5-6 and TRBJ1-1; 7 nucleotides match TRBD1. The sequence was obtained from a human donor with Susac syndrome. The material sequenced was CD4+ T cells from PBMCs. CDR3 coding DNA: TGTGCCAGCAGCTTGGGGTTCAGAGACAGGGAGGCTGAAGCTTTCTTT. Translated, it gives CASSLGFRDREAEAFF. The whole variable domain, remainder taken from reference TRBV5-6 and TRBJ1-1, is DAGVTQSPTHLIKTRGQQVTLRCSPKSGHDTVSWYQQALGQGPQFIFQYYEEEERQRGNFPDRFSGHQFPNYSSELNVNALLLGDSALYLCASSLGFRDREAEAFFGQGTRLTVV.